These 14 T cell receptor beta chains were sequenced from one sample in a study of memory CD4+ T cells and cytomegalovirus serostatus. Single viable CD3+CD4+CD8-CD45RO+ cells were sorted as the memory CD4+ T cells. Produced via immunoSEQ multiplex PCR; TCRdb's table is partial and in-frame only. Here the sample spans tens of thousands of clones, approximately 80% being singletons. Sequencing was done on a sample of memory CD4+ T cells from blood. Receptors originate from an adult in good health and CMV-seronegative.

The chain couples TRBV9 to TRBJ2-2; 10 positions agree with TRBD1. The V segment lost 0 bases and the J segment 4 bases; nucleotides outside the gene matches: 0. The CDR3 consists of 15 residues. Germline CDR1 is SGDLS and CDR2 is YYNGEE. CDR3 sequence reads: CASSVGDRGTGELFF. In nucleotides, the CDR3 is TGTGCCAGCAGCGTAGGGGACAGGGGCACCGGGGAGCTGTTTTTT.

This rearrangement joins TRBV4-2 to TRBJ1-3; 10 bases match TRBD1. V lost 5 bases, J lost 2 bases, and 3 bases stayed unmatched. The CDR3 totals 15 residues. Per germline, CDR1 LGHNA and CDR2 YNFKEQ. The CDR3 sequence is CASSNDRGPGNTIYF. CDR3 bases: TGTGCCAGCAGCAACGACAGGGGGCCTGGAAACACCATATATTTT.

The rearrangement uses TRBV2 and TRBJ1-1; D ambiguous. The germline V gene encodes CDR1 SNHLY and CDR2 FYNNEI. Trimming shortened V by 0 bases and J by 0 bases, and 11 bases separated the two germline ends. The CDR3 has 16 residues. The CDR3 DNA is TGTGCCAGCAGTGAAGCGTTCGACCTTCTGAACACTGAAGCTTTCTTT. Protein product: CASSEAFDLLNTEAFF.

The V and J genes are TRBV2 and TRBJ1-4, with D perhaps matching TRBD1 (5 bases). V was trimmed by 5 bases and J by 7 bases, leaving 17 bases between them. Per germline, CDR1 SNHLY and CDR2 FYNNEI. The CDR3 is made up of 15 amino acids. Here the CDR3 reads CASSRLDTSGEKLFF. The CDR3 bases are TGTGCCAGCAGTAGGTTGGACACCTCTGGTGAAAAACTGTTTTTT.

This clone has more than one count but fewer than ten. The junction differs from germline at one of its ends, possibly a read error. The J gene is TRBJ2-3, the V gene TRBV4-1, with D tentatively TRBD2 (7 bases). CDR1 and CDR2 (germline): MGHRA, YSYEKL. The CDR3 totals 17 residues. This CDR3 is CASSQGGRGPSTDTQYF. The DNA for the CDR3 is TGCGCCAGCAGTCAAGGGGGGAGGGGTCCTAGCACAGATACGCAGTATTTT.

The V gene is TRBV6-1, the J gene TRBJ1-4; a possible D gene is TRBD1 (5 bases). The V end lost 8 bases, the J end lost 0 bases, and 10 bases lay between the germline ends. Germline V gives CDR1 MNHNS, CDR2 SASEGT. CDR3 length: 14 residues. CDR3 in amino acids: CASYGTATNEKLFF. CDR3 DNA sequence: TGTGCCAGCTATGGGACTGCAACTAATGAAAAACTGTTTTTT.

The rearrangement links TRBV7-6 to TRBJ2-7; the D gene is possibly TRBD2 (6 bases). Trimming pared 5 bases from V and 4 bases from J, leaving 9 bases between. In germline, CDR1 is SGHVS, CDR2 FNYEAQ. The CDR3 totals 12 residues. CDR3 loop: CASSPGGYEQYF. The DNA for the CDR3 is TGTGCCAGCAGCCCTGGGGGGTACGAGCAGTACTTC.

This chain uses TRBV6-1 with TRBJ1-5; D is ambiguous. The CDR3 is 13 amino acids. Germline values: CDR1 MNHNS, CDR2 SASEGT. V shed 3 bases and J shed 11 bases, with 14 bases lying between them. The CDR3 here is CASSEAESKTQHF. The CDR3 region has the DNA TGTGCCAGCAGTGAGGCAGAAAGCAAAACCCAGCATTTT.

V and J are TRBV28 and TRBJ2-7; 7 bases match TRBD1. The germline V gene has CDR1 MDHEN and CDR2 SYDVKM. This CDR3 region has 14 residues. J was trimmed by 7 bases and V by 8 bases; bases with no gene match: 14. DNA for the CDR3: TGTGCCAGCCGAGCCGGGACAGTGGAGAGGGAGCAGTACTTC. Its translation is CASRAGTVEREQYF.

The sample holds one count of this clone. The chain has TRBV2 and TRBJ1-1; D ambiguous. V dropped 3 bases and J dropped 1 base, with 9 bases sitting between them. CDR3 length equals 14 residues. The germline V gene encodes CDR1 SNHLY and CDR2 FYNNEI. CDR3 amino acids: CASSDVRWNTEAFF. CDR3 bases: TGTGCCAGCAGTGATGTCAGATGGAACACTGAAGCTTTCTTT.

The V call is TRBV7-8, the J call TRBJ2-3; D is possibly TRBD2 (5 bases). Trimming removed 6 bases from V and 1 base from J, with 5 bases in between. Germline lookup yields CDR1 SGHVS and CDR2 FQNEAQ. CDR3 length: 12 amino acids. CDR3 in DNA: TGTGCCAGCAGTAGCGGCACAGATACGCAGTATTTT. This gives the protein CASSSGTDTQYF.

This clone has just a few counts. The chain is built from TRBV18 and TRBJ2-4; TRBD1 aligns across 7 bases. The trim removed 6 bases at V and 0 bases at J, leaving 17 bases unmatched. The CDR3 is 19 amino acids. Germline V gene data show CDR1 as KGHSH and CDR2 as LQKENI. In DNA, the CDR3 is TGTGCCAGCTCTCCTCCTCGGACAGGTGACGAATTAGCCAAAAACATTCAGTACTTC. This sequence encodes CASSPPRTGDELAKNIQYF.

V is TRBV11-2 and J is TRBJ2-5; D gene ambiguous. Germline-derived CDR1 and CDR2 are SGHAT and FQNNGV. With 5 bases removed from V and 4 bases from J, the gap between germline ends came to 8 bases. The CDR3 has 12 residues. DNA of the CDR3: TGTGCCAGCAGCGGCGTGACAGAGACCCAGTACTTC. Translated, it gives CASSGVTETQYF.

This clone has only one observation. The rearrangement links TRBV7-2 to TRBJ2-5, with TRBD2 matching 7 bases. CDR1 and CDR2 (germline): SGHTA, FQGNSA. J was trimmed by 2 bases and V by 1 base; bases with no gene match: 7. The CDR3 spans 16 residues. Here the CDR3 DNA reads TGTGCCAGCAGCTTAGGGCCAGCGGGGCTACAAGAGACCCAGTACTTC. Protein: CASSLGPAGLQETQYF.